The present entry profiles one T cell receptor beta chain with its context. Antigen specificity is unknown. The data were produced by immunoSEQ multiplex PCR, yet TCRdb's version contains in-frame clones alone and is incomplete. The sample holds about a million clones; roughly 77% are singletons and the top ten take approximately 0.9%. The data stem from a study of shared clonotypes between healthy human individuals. Findings of the study overall: Approximately 4.9% of naive CD4 clonotypes were shared across a few donors. Clonotypes shared by all four sorted-subset donors had higher generation probabilities than non-shared clonotypes.

This CDR3 contains 14 residues. Per the germline V gene, CDR1 is SGDLS and CDR2 is YYNGEE. Trimming cost V 4 bases and J 0 bases, with 11 bases left between them. Sequenced sample: memory CD4+ T cells from PBMCs. As for subset: CD45RA-negative fraction. The chain is built from TRBV9 and TRBJ2-7; a possible D gene is TRBD1 (6 bases). The receptor was derived from a man aged 18-30 years in good health. Some clones in this sample may be carry-over from other donors' samples. CDR3 sequence reads: CASSPWDNSYEQYF. CDR3 nucleotide sequence: TGTGCCAGCAGCCCCTGGGACAACTCCTACGAGCAGTACTTC.